This T cell receptor (beta chain) comes out of a study of cytomegalovirus exposure and HLA in healthy donors. Study observations and caveats: Another analysis was done later, and it associated fewer than 20,000 TCR beta sequences with HLA alleles at 0.05 false discovery rate.

At sampling all donors were nominally healthy, likely with unrecorded immune exposures. Details on this clone: Its matching antigen is unknown.

The PCR employed 60 Vbeta primers together with 13 Jbeta primers. The assay was immunoSEQ multiplex PCR, and TCRdb's table has in-frame clones only and misses some. Of more than 65,000 clones in the sample, under 85% were seen once. CDR1 and CDR2 (germline): SGDLS, YYNGEE. The junction had 11 bases not matched to a gene; V was cut back by 0 bases and J by 4 bases. The CDR3 sequence is 17 residues long. This sequence was found in a woman in her thirties or forties in good health and CMV-seropositive. The chain is built from TRBV9 and TRBJ2-3; 7 bases are shared with TRBD2. Input material: PBMCs. The CDR3 region is CASSVDPLSGASDTQYF. CDR3 coding DNA: TGTGCCAGCAGCGTAGACCCTCTGAGCGGGGCCTCAGATACGCAGTATTTT.